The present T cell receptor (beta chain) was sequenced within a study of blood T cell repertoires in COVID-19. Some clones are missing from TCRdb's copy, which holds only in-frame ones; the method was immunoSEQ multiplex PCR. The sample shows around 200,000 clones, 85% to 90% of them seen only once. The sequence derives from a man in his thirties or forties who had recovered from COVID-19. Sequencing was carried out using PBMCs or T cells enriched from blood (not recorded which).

CDR3 DNA: TGTGCCAGCAGCCAAGTGGTTAGCGGTAGCAGTTTCTTC. Translated, it gives CASSQVVSGSSFF. This sequence joins TRBV14 and TRBJ2-1, with D maybe TRBD2 (6 bases). Per the germline V gene, CDR1 is SGHDN and CDR2 is FVKESK. The CDR3 is made up of 13 amino acids. V gave up 1 base and J gave up 16 bases, with 17 bases separating them.